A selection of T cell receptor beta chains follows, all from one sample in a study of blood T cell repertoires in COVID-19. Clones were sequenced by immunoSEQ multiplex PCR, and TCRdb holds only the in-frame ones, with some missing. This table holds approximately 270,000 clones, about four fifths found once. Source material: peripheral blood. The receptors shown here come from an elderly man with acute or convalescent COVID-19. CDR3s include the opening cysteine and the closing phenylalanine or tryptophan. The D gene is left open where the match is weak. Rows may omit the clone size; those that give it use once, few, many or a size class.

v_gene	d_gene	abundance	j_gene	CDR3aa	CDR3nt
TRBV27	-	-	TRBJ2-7	CASSLSRQNYEQYF	TGTGCCAGCAGTTTATCCAGGCAGAACTACGAGCAGTACTTC
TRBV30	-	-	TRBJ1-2	CAWSGLGGLGGGYTF	TGTGCCTGGAGTGGCCTTGGGGGCCTTGGGGGAGGCTACACCTTC
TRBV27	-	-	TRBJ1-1	CASSTYGVGLKNTEAFF	TGTGCCAGCAGCACGTACGGGGTGGGGTTGAAGAACACTGAAGCTTTCTTT
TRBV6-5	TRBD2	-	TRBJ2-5	CASLLGTSQETQYF	TGTGCCAGCCTCCTCGGGACTAGCCAAGAGACCCAGTACTTC
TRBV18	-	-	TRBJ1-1	CASSPLEMNTEAFF	TGTGCCAGCTCACCACTTGAGATGAACACTGAAGCTTTCTTT
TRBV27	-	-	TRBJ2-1	CASSLLNEQFF	TGTGCCAGCAGTTTATTAAATGAGCAGTTCTTC
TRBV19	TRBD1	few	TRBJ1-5	CASSRMDRGSHQPQHF	TGTGCCAGTAGTAGAATGGACAGGGGTTCACATCAGCCCCAGCATTTT
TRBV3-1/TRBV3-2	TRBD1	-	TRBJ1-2	CASSRDRGTYGYTF	TGTGCCAGCAGCCGAGACAGGGGGACCTATGGCTACACCTTC
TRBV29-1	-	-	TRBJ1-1	CSVIGYTEAFF	TGCAGCGTTATCGGGTACACTGAAGCTTTCTTT
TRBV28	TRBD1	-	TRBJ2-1	CATLRGLRGNNEQFF	TGTGCCACCTTGAGGGGGCTCAGGGGAAACAATGAGCAGTTCTTC
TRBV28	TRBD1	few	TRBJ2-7	CASSPGQGSMYF	TGTGCCAGCAGCCCTGGACAGGGTAGTATGTACTTC
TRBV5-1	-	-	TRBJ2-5	CASSLADRLEETQYF	TGCGCCAGCAGCTTGGCCGACAGACTAGAAGAGACCCAGTACTTC